The rows below give T cell receptor beta chains drawn from one sample of a study of control samples from healthy donors and cancer patients. Profiling relied on immunoSEQ multiplex PCR, and the TCRdb table lists in-frame clones only, not all of them. The sample contains 60,000 to 75,000 clones, around 87% of which appear only once. Sequencing was performed on PBMCs. Receptors originate from a woman aged 50 to 65 with head and neck cancer. CDR3s include the opening cysteine and the closing phenylalanine or tryptophan. The order of the fields is J gene, CDR3 length, clone size, D gene, V gene, CDR3 protein, CDR3 DNA. A D gene is named only where the DNA matches it firmly. Clone size is shown for a subset of rows, as once, few, many or a class of expanded clone.

TRBJ1-5,14,-,-,TRBV10-2,CASSEWQQDQPQHF,TGCGCCAGCAGTGAGTGGCAGCAGGATCAGCCCCAGCATTTT
TRBJ1-2,12,-,-,TRBV10-1,CATPGMNYGYTF,TGCGCCACCCCAGGGATGAACTATGGCTACACCTTC
TRBJ1-5,13,-,-,TRBV24-1,CATSDVGNQPQHF,TGTGCCACCAGTGACGTCGGCAATCAGCCCCAGCATTTT
TRBJ2-1,16,-,-,TRBV4-3,CASSRGGGFSYNEQFF,TGCGCCAGCAGCCGAGGTGGGGGGTTCTCCTACAATGAGCAGTTCTTC
TRBJ1-2,12,-,-,TRBV27,CASGFGSYGYTF,TGTGCCAGCGGTTTCGGTTCCTATGGCTACACCTTC
TRBJ2-7,14,-,-,TRBV20-1,CSASKLGTLAEQYF,TGCAGTGCTAGTAAACTTGGAACACTGGCCGAGCAGTACTTC
TRBJ2-7,14,-,TRBD1,TRBV2,CASSVTGTGGEQYF,TGTGCCAGCAGTGTCACCGGGACAGGGGGCGAGCAGTACTTC
TRBJ1-2,14,-,TRBD1,TRBV9,CASSVVQGNYGYTF,TGTGCCAGCAGCGTAGTACAGGGGAACTATGGCTACACCTTC
TRBJ2-7,14,-,TRBD1,TRBV15,CATSTGVSSYEQYF,TGTGCCACCAGTACAGGGGTCAGCTCCTACGAGCAGTACTTC
TRBJ1-6,14,-,-,TRBV11-3,CASSLGGTDSPLHF,TGTGCCAGCAGCTTGGGGGGAACGGATTCACCCCTCCACTTT
TRBJ2-3,10,-,-,TRBV29-1,CSGGWDTQYF,TGCAGCGGCGGGTGGGATACGCAGTATTTT
TRBJ1-5,15,-,-,TRBV18,CASSKQGLSNQPQHF,TGTGCCAGCTCAAAACAGGGCTTGAGCAATCAGCCCCAGCATTTT
TRBJ2-7,15,-,TRBD2,TRBV5-1,CASSLARGVGYEQYF,TGCGCCAGCAGCTTGGCCCGGGGGGTTGGCTACGAGCAGTACTTC
TRBJ2-4,14,few,-,TRBV27,CASSPQRAKNIQYF,TGTGCCAGCAGTCCCCAGAGGGCCAAAAACATTCAGTACTTC
TRBJ2-1,13,-,TRBD1,TRBV18,CASSDMTGNEQFF,TGTGCCAGCTCTGATATGACAGGGAATGAGCAGTTCTTC
TRBJ1-1,16,-,-,TRBV6-2/TRBV6-3,CASSYSSRQQNTEAFF,TGTGCCAGCAGTTACTCAAGTAGGCAGCAGAACACTGAAGCTTTCTTT
TRBJ1-1,17,-,-,TRBV7-8,CASSLWRIRGVNTEAFF,TGTGCCAGCAGCTTATGGCGGATAAGAGGAGTTAACACTGAAGCTTTCTTT
TRBJ2-3,15,-,TRBD1,TRBV3-1/TRBV3-2,CASSHRQGGTDTQYF,TGTGCCAGCAGCCACAGACAGGGGGGCACAGATACGCAGTATTTT
TRBJ2-5,12,-,-,TRBV6-5,CASDRGRETQYF,TGTGCCAGCGACAGAGGGAGGGAGACCCAGTACTTC
TRBJ2-6,15,-,-,TRBV29-1,CSVVGPSSGANVLTF,TGCAGCGTTGTGGGACCAAGCTCTGGGGCCAACGTCCTGACTTTC
TRBJ2-7,20,-,-,TRBV6-4,CASSRKRRGVPNGPPYEQYF,TGTGCCAGCAGTAGAAAGAGGAGGGGCGTCCCAAACGGTCCTCCCTACGAGCAGTACTTC
TRBJ2-7,13,-,-,TRBV4-1,CASSLKQAYEQYF,TGCGCCAGCAGCCTGAAACAAGCCTACGAGCAGTACTTC